The source of this T cell receptor (beta chain) is a study of blood T cell repertoires in COVID-19. Overall study: Donors in the United States, Italy and Spain gave samples during acute or convalescent COVID-19. Sample material is recorded as cDNA or gDNA derived from T cells, B-cell-depleted T cells, or PBMCs.

The V end lost 5 bases, the J end lost 3 bases, and 14 bases lay between the germline ends. The CDR3 has 14 residues. Germline CDR1 reads SGHAT; CDR2 reads FQNNGV. Original handling: Reference gene primers were amplified, and this amplification served to estimate nucleated cell counts. Generated by immunoSEQ multiplex PCR, the TCRdb table keeps only in-frame clones and is missing some. The V and J calls and clone size are taken from that table; D and trimming were inferred from the DNA. The sample records fewer than 200,000 clones, 70% to 85% being singletons. The chain carries TRBV11-2 and TRBJ2-7; D is perhaps TRBD1 (6 bases). Input material: peripheral blood. The sequence derives from a woman of 80 years or more with acute or convalescent COVID-19. The CDR3 here is CASSRAGVGYEQYF. The CDR3 DNA is TGTGCCAGCAGCCGTGCAGGGGTAGGCTACGAGCAGTACTTC.